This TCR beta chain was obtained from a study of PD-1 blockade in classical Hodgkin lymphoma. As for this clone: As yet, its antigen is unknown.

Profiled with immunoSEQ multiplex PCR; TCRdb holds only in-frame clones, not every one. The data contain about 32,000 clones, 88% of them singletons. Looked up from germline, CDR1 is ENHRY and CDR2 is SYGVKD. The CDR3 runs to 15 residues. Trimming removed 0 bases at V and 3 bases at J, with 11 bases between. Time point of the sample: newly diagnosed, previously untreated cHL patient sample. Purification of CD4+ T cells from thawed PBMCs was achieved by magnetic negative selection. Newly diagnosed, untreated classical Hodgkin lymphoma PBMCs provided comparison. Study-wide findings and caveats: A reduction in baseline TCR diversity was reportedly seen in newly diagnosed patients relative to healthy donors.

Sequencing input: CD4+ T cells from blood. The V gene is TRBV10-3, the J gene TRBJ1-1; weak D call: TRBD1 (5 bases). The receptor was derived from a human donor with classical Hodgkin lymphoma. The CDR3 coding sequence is TGTGCCATCAGTGAGTCACGGAGAGGGGACACTGAAGCTTTCTTT. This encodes CAISESRRGDTEAFF.